Below are 17 T cell receptor beta chains sequenced from a single sample in a study of blood T cell repertoires in COVID-19. The method was immunoSEQ multiplex PCR; TCRdb's version includes in-frame clones alone and lacks a portion of them. The sample includes 410,000 or so clones, about 88% of them seen just once. Sequencing input: peripheral blood. All receptors come from a woman between 40 and 55 years old with COVID-19, enrolled during active disease.

This chain connects TRBV7-3 to TRBJ2-5; 8 bases match TRBD1. The CDR3 is 14 residues long. J lost 4 bases, V lost 5 bases, and 6 bases had no gene match. The V gene's germline CDR1 is SGHTA and CDR2 FQGTGA. CDR3 loop: CASSLGQARETQYF. As DNA, the CDR3 is TGTGCCAGCAGCCTGGGACAGGCCCGAGAGACCCAGTACTTC.

This clone was detected a few times. The rearrangement links TRBV19 to TRBJ2-1, with 11 bases that match TRBD2. V shed 4 bases and J 3 bases; nucleotides not matched to a gene: 2. CDR1 and CDR2 from the germline V gene are LNHDA and SQIVND (reference sequence). The CDR3 has 15 residues. The CDR3 here is CASSKGLADYNEQFF. The CDR3 bases are TGTGCCAGTAGTAAGGGACTAGCGGACTACAATGAGCAGTTCTTC.

This clone was counted between two and nine times. This sequence joins TRBV15 and TRBJ1-4; no firm D call. Germline loops: CDR1 LNHNV, CDR2 YYDKDF (reference sequence). This CDR3 is 17 amino acids long. Trimming pared 5 bases from V and 0 bases from J, leaving 16 bases between. CDR3 coding DNA: TGTGCCACCAGCCCCCGGAACAGCCCTGCAACTAATGAAAAACTGTTTTTT. Translation: CATSPRNSPATNEKLFF.

The chain has TRBV28 and TRBJ2-7; the D gene is possibly TRBD1 (5 bases). The germline V and J ends were trimmed by 5 bases and 2 bases, with 13 bases remaining between them. Germline CDR1 reads MDHEN; CDR2 reads SYDVKM. This CDR3 is built from 14 residues. The CDR3 region is CASSAWKGPYEQYF. CDR3 in DNA: TGTGCCAGCAGTGCTTGGAAGGGGCCCTACGAGCAGTACTTC.

The V gene is TRBV4-3, the J gene TRBJ1-1; 9 nucleotides agree with TRBD1. V was clipped by 0 bases and J by 1 base; unmatched bases: 6. Germline lookup yields CDR1 LGHNA and CDR2 YSLEER. The CDR3 is 17 amino acids. Here the CDR3 DNA reads TGCGCCAGCAGCCAAGACCTCTGGACAGGGGCGAACACTGAAGCTTTCTTT. Its translation is CASSQDLWTGANTEAFF.

The chain recombines TRBV12-3 or TRBV12-4 with TRBJ2-5, with TRBD1 matching over 7 bases. Losses at the gene ends were 8 bases for V and 5 bases for J; bases not matched to a gene: 5. CDR3 size: 12 residues. This CDR3 is CASSTGWETQYF. In DNA, the CDR3 is TGTGCCAGCTCGACAGGGTGGGAGACCCAGTACTTC.

The rearrangement links TRBV18 to TRBJ1-1; D may be TRBD1 (6 bases). Per germline, CDR1 KGHSH and CDR2 LQKENI. V lost 4 bases and J 5 bases, leaving 14 bases between the germline ends. The CDR3 has 14 amino acids. CDR3 region: CASSQSGVGTEAFF. The CDR3 DNA reads as TGTGCCAGCTCACAGTCAGGGGTAGGGACTGAAGCTTTCTTT.

This clone was counted only a few times. The chain links TRBV19 to TRBJ1-4; D is ambiguous. The CDR3 sequence is 17 residues long. V shed 2 bases and J shed 5 bases, with 18 bases lying between them. Germline V gene data show CDR1 as LNHDA and CDR2 as SQIVND (reference sequence). CDR3 bases: TGTGCCAGTAGTATACTTGGTTTGGCAGCGAAGAATGAAAAACTGTTTTTT. It codes for CASSILGLAAKNEKLFF.

Turning to this clone: The same CDR3 also results from other DNA sequences found in this sample. The gene calls are TRBV5-1 and TRBJ1-3; unclear D gene. CDR3 length: 15 amino acids. V was trimmed by 0 bases and J by 0 bases, leaving 7 bases between them. Germline values: CDR1 SGHRS, CDR2 YFSETQ. The CDR3 nucleotides are TGCGCCAGCAGCTTGGTATCCTCCTCTGGAAACACCATATATTTT. It specifies CASSLVSSSGNTIYF.

This chain joins TRBV5-1 and TRBJ2-3, with 9 bases fitting TRBD1. In germline, CDR1 is SGHRS, CDR2 YFSETQ. The CDR3 consists of 16 residues. The J segment lost 4 bases and the V segment lost 4 bases, leaving 10 bases of the junction unmatched. CDR3 sequence (DNA): TGCGCCAGCAGCGCCCCTGGGACAGGGTTCCCAGATACGCAGTATTTT. Translating it yields CASSAPGTGFPDTQYF.

This clone was observed a single time. The chain uses TRBV15 and TRBJ2-3; 7 bases agree with TRBD1. V was clipped by 8 bases and J by 0 bases; unmatched bases: 11. Germline V lookup: CDR1 LNHNV, CDR2 YYDKDF (reference sequence). The CDR3 consists of 16 residues. The CDR3 DNA is TGTGCCACCGCCACAGGGGTGACCTCAAGCACAGATACGCAGTATTTT. As protein: CATATGVTSSTDTQYF.

The CDR3 DNA sequence: TGTGCCAGCAGTTACGAACAGGGGAGGCCTAATGAAAAACTGTTTTTT. Its translation is CASSYEQGRPNEKLFF. This chain uses TRBV6-2 or TRBV6-3 with TRBJ1-4; 7 bases are a match to TRBD1. The CDR3 runs to 16 residues. The V and J ends lost 2 bases and 3 bases, in that order; junction bases with no gene match: 6. Germline V CDR1 and CDR2: MNHEY, SVGEGT.

This chain joins TRBV10-3 and TRBJ2-7; TRBD2 agrees at 12 bases. Germline-derived CDR1 and CDR2 are ENHRY and SYGVKD. V trimming: 5 bases; J trimming: 6 bases; junction bases outside the gene matches: 5. The CDR3 has 14 amino acids. The CDR3: CAISPTSGSPEQYF. The CDR3 nucleotides are TGTGCCATCAGTCCGACTAGCGGGAGCCCCGAGCAGTACTTC.

The chain uses TRBV9 and TRBJ1-3; unclear D gene. Trimming removed 4 bases at V and 0 bases at J, with 5 bases between. Germline V lookup: CDR1 SGDLS, CDR2 YYNGEE. The CDR3 is 13 residues long. This chain's CDR3 is CASSPRSGNTIYF. CDR3 coding DNA: TGTGCCAGCAGCCCTCGCTCTGGAAACACCATATATTTT.

The V gene is TRBV5-4, the J gene TRBJ1-1; tentative D call: TRBD1 (5 bases). Germline CDR1 and CDR2: SGHNT and YYREEE (reference sequence). This CDR3 spans 12 amino acids. V lost 3 bases to trimming and J lost 6 bases, with 9 bases between them. CDR3 DNA: TGTGCCAGCAGCTCACCGGGGGCTGAAGCTTTCTTT. This codes for CASSSPGAEAFF.

This chain joins TRBV2 and TRBJ2-7, with 7 bases identical to TRBD2. The trim removed 3 bases at V and 2 bases at J, leaving 4 bases unmatched. The V gene's germline CDR1 is SNHLY and CDR2 FYNNEI. The CDR3 has 14 amino acids. DNA for the CDR3: TGTGCCAGCAGTGAGGCTAGCGGTACCTACGAGCAGTACTTC. It is translated as CASSEASGTYEQYF.

Here the CDR3 DNA reads TGTGCCAGCAGCCCATTGGACAGTTTGCATGGCTACACCTTC. Translated, it gives CASSPLDSLHGYTF. V usage is TRBV7-9 and J usage is TRBJ1-2, with a tentative D call TRBD1 (6 bases). The CDR3 totals 14 residues. V was cut by 5 bases and J by 6 bases, with 16 bases left in between. CDR1 is SEHNR, CDR2 FQNEAQ, per germline (reference sequence).